This T cell receptor (beta chain) stems from a study of response to subunit inactivated influenza vaccine (dated by TCRdb to the late 2010s). Turning to the overall study: To follow how T cells responded to a trivalent subunit inactivated influenza vaccine, the researchers relied on deep quantitative profiling of the T cell receptor repertoire. Here is what the overall study found, with its caveats: The authors suggested that each seasonal influenza vaccination may recruit only a limited number of new T cells.

Reading the germline V gene gives CDR1 MNHEY and CDR2 SVGEGT. At the junction V is shortened by 2 bases and J by 6 bases; bases outside the gene matches: 8. There are 16 amino acids in the CDR3, from cysteine to phenylalanine inclusive. Only the CDR3 portion is preserved as DNA: 48 bases, with reading frame beginning at the first base. About this clonotype itself: This receptor's antigen is unknown. Nothing much larger sits one base from this clone, and base qualities are not available.

The method behind the library was RT-PCR. Sequencing used an Illumina HiSeq 2500. The public reads were quality trimmed at Q25 with fastp and then assembled into clones with MiXCR by TCRdb, keeping productive beta chains. All rows with the same CDR3 protein become a single entry with the most common DNA and genes. The sample table lists just under 550,000 distinct CDR3 sequences, approximately 24% of them with a count of one. The leading ten clones occupy about 2.8% of the sample. Separately, the same data were catalogued under a study of T cells expressing NK-cell markers. That second report states: TCR beta cDNA libraries were prepared using 5'RACE template switching, which introduced a universal primer site and unique molecular identifiers. Three sorted T-cell subsets (CD3+CD56+NKG2C+, CD3+CD56+NKG2C- and CD3+CD56-NKG2C+) from fewer than 10 donors had their TCR beta-chain repertoires profiled. Of the eight sequenced donors, seven were found to be HCMV-seropositive and one was found to be HCMV-seronegative. To restrict sorting to alphabetaTCR-expressing T cells, an anti-gammadeltaTCR antibody was added in several experiments. In over five donors, the dominant CD3+CD56+NKG2C+ clonotypes were among the top 10 CD8+ clonotypes and accounted for about 1.0-7.0% of CD8+ T cells. Those dominant clonotypes were again the most abundant among CD3+CD56-NKG2C+ cells in four donors, at about 25-60.1%. Whether the expanded NKG2C-expressing T cell clones were specific for HCMV antigens remained unclear. Randomly selected healthy volunteers, three men and five women, were used as the eight sequenced donors. HCMV-specific IgG was detected in serum with a commercial ELISA kit to determine HCMV serostatus. Ficoll density gradient centrifugation was used to isolate peripheral blood mononuclear cells from blood. Using Miltenyi isolation kits, CD4+ and CD8+ T cells were isolated from PBMC through magnetic immunoseparation. cDNA synthesis was primed from the TCR beta constant segment, followed by two successive PCR amplification steps. Illumina HiSeq 2000/2500, MiSeq or NextSeq was used to sequence libraries as 2 x 150 bp reads. Reads were demultiplexed and grouped by UMI with MIGEC, and clonotypes were assembled and quantified with MiTCR. To exclude erroneous sequences, any TCR cDNA sequence not supported by at least two reads was discarded. The tcR package was used for downstream repertoire analysis, and clonotypes were matched between fractions using CDR3 nucleotide sequence together with V segment. VDJmatch was used to annotate antigen specificity against VDJdb, with one amino acid substitution allowed in CDR3.

This sequence was found in a man aged 45-65 years who received an inactivated influenza vaccine. Donor details come from another sample of the same person, matched by shared clones. The material was CD4+ T cells sorted from PBMCs, obtained 11 to 12 days after vaccination. The chain was built from TRBV6-2 or TRBV6-3 and TRBJ2-1; 9 nucleotides in the junction match TRBD1. The bases read TGTGCCAGCAGTTACCCATTACCGGGACAGGGCAATGAGCAGTTCTTC. This codes for CASSYPLPGQGNEQFF.